Detailed here is one T cell receptor (beta chain). Its recognized antigen is unknown. No base qualities exist here, and no much larger clone lies one base off it. This record belongs to a study of shared T cell receptors in the human thymus (dated by TCRdb to 2020 to 2023). Looking at the study overall: The study examined how self-reactive, shared T-cell receptor alpha chains are generated in the human thymus.

Based on the germline V gene (reference sequence), the CDR1 and CDR2 sequences are SGHKS and YYEKEE. Inclusive of the bounding cysteine and phenylalanine, the CDR3 is 12 residues long. Kept here is only the CDR3 DNA, which spans 36 bases and is read in frame from base 1. Here V drops 4 bases and J drops 6 bases, and the junction holds 4 bases not matched to any gene. Preparation of the library involved the immunoSEQ multiplex PCR assay. TCRdb's version of the immuneACCESS table is confined to in-frame rearrangements and falls short of the full clone set. An unresolved V gene accounts for under half of the shortfall where checked; the remainder is of unknown origin. Within this sample are approximately 660,000 clones, with 88% of them counted one time only. 0.01% of the sample belongs to the ten largest clones. These same records also appear under a second study, on human thymus T cells. From that second study: The donors were immunologically healthy infants in Finland who had open corrective cardiac surgery for congenital heart defects. Thymus tissue was obtained as surgical resects removed during corrective cardiac surgery. Usage of V and J gene segments appeared to be biased in both the thymic and the peripheral blood repertoires. The related research found that thymic TCR repertoires overlapped highly between unrelated individuals. The study used 7 to 9 infant thymus samples plus four related peripheral blood samples to characterize TCR alpha and beta repertoires. Donor ages ranged from roughly 7 to 250 days, and the cohort comprised about six male and two female infants. Thymocytes were released mechanically from tissue and stored at -70 °C as pellets of roughly 9-31 million cells. A QIAsymphony instrument was used to extract genomic DNA from the frozen cell pellets. TCRB and TCRAD loci were amplified from a standardized quantity of quality-controlled genomic DNA using the immunoSEQ multiplex PCR assay. Amplicons spanned the V(D)J region at a length sufficient to cover the CDR3 and identify V and J genes. The amplicons were sequenced on an Illumina platform via the commercial immunoSEQ service. Corrections for primer bias and sequencing errors followed previously described methods, while TCRAD and TCRB definitions were based on the IMGT database. immunoSEQ Analyzer 3.0 and VDJTools were used for repertoire analysis, which covered basic statistics, V/J segment usage, diversity estimates, rarefaction and pairwise overlap. Chao1, ChaoE, Efron-Thisted, Shannon and inverse Simpson indices were used to estimate diversity, which was also estimated on datasets down-sampled to the smallest sample. For repertoire overlap, CDR3 nucleotide sequence, V gene and J gene had to match strictly, and clustering was done by Jaccard-based multidimensional scaling. On average, thymus samples yielded roughly 770,000 unique TCRB clonotypes, whereas blood samples yielded approximately 84,000.

The chain uses TRBV5-5 and TRBJ2-7, with 7 central nucleotides matching TRBD2. The sequenced material came from thymocytes. This clonotype was sampled from a boy in the first two years of life with a congenital heart defect. Donor details come from another sample of the same person, matched by shared clones. The bases read TGTGCCAGCAGCCGGGAGGTATTCGAGCAGTACTTC. Translation gives CASSREVFEQYF.